This T cell receptor (beta chain) was retrieved from a study of control samples from healthy donors and cancer patients. Some clones are missing from TCRdb's copy, which holds only in-frame ones; the method was immunoSEQ multiplex PCR. The sample holds about 120,000 clones, around nine tenths seen once. The germline V and J ends were trimmed by 1 base and 3 bases, with 7 bases remaining between them. This CDR3 is built from 13 residues. CDR1 and CDR2 from the germline V gene are SGHKS and YYEKEE (reference sequence). This TCR derives from a man aged 25-40 years in good health. The chain couples TRBV5-5 to TRBJ1-1, with D uncertain. The sample was blood. The CDR3 spells CASSLWADTEAFF. As DNA, the CDR3 is TGTGCCAGCAGCTTGTGGGCGGACACTGAAGCTTTCTTT.